This T cell receptor (beta chain) was identified during a study of siplizumab effects on memory and regulatory T cells. Study results and caveats: Alloreactive sequences that could be traced to unstimulated CD4+ memory cells showed a significant reduction under siplizumab. Whether the proliferating Tregs (from siplizumab cultures) were suppressive was not confirmed. Of the alloreactive clones, only a minor fraction mapped to unstimulated subsets. Naive T cells were seemingly more diverse than memory cells, and major contributions to the alloresponse seemed to be made by them.

Clones were sequenced by immunoSEQ multiplex PCR, and TCRdb holds only the in-frame ones, with some missing. Altogether just under 85,000 clones are present, roughly 86% being singletons, with the ten largest covering 1.5%. CDR1 is SGHKS, CDR2 YYEKEE, per germline (reference sequence). The V end lost 0 bases, the J end lost 8 bases, and 8 bases lay between the germline ends. The length of the CDR3 is 13 residues. In the case of this clone: Its antigen is unidentified.

This TCR came from a human donor in good health. The chain has TRBV5-5 and TRBJ1-4, with a possible D match to TRBD1 (5 bases). Sequenced input: Tregs sorted from blood. The CDR3 loop reads CASSLGGSEKLFF. The DNA for the CDR3 is TGTGCCAGCAGCTTGGGGGGGAGCGAAAAACTGTTTTTT.